The clone carrying this T cell receptor beta chain has only one observation. The target antigen is unknown. The germline V gene has CDR1 LNHDA and CDR2 SQIVND (reference sequence). The CDR3 extends over 14 amino acids. V lost 0 bases and J 10 bases, leaving 15 bases between the germline ends. These data come from a study of T cell responses to AZD1222 COVID-19 vaccine. Notes on the study in general: Among AZD1222 vaccinees, only six were seropositive at baseline.

Only in-frame clones appear in the TCRdb table, and some are missing; sequencing was by immunoSEQ multiplex PCR. The table includes about 110,000 clones, about 92% detected once. The rearrangement links TRBV19 to TRBJ1-1; TRBD1 might be the D (5 bases). The sequence was obtained from an adult who received the AZD1222 COVID-19 vaccine. The sample was peripheral blood, taken 28 days after the second AZD1222 dose. CDR3 DNA: TGTGCCAGTAGTATAGACCCCCAGAGGGGAAGAGCTTTCTTT. Protein: CASSIDPQRGRAFF.